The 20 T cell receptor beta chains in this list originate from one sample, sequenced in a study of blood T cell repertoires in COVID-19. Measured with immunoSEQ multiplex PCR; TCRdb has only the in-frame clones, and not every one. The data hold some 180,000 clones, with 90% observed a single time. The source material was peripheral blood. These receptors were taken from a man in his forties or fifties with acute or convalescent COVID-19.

For the CDR3, the DNA is TGTGCCAGCAGCTTACAGGTTTCCAGCACTGAAGCTTTCTTT. Residues: CASSLQVSSTEAFF. This chain links TRBV7-9 with TRBJ1-1; no clear D. The V end was cut by 2 bases, the J end by 4 bases, with 11 bases between. The germline V gene encodes CDR1 SEHNR and CDR2 FQNEAQ (reference sequence). CDR3 size: 14 residues. The whole variable domain, filled in from reference TRBV7-9 and TRBJ1-1, reads DTGVSQNPRHKITKRGQNVTFRCDPISEHNRLYWYRQTLGQGPEFLTYFQNEAQLEKSRLLSDRFSAERPKGSFSTLEIQRTEQGDSAMYLCASSLQVSSTEAFFGQGTRLTVV.

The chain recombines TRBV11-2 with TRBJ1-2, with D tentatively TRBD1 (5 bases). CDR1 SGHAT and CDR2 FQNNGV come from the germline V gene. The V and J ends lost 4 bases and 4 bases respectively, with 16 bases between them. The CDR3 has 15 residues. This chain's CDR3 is CASSSRREGLYGYTF. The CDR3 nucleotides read TGTGCCAGCAGCTCCCGGAGGGAGGGACTCTATGGCTACACCTTC.

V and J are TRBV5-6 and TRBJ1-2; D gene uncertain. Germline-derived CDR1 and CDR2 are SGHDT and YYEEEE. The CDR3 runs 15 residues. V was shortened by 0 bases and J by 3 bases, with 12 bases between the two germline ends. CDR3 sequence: CASSLGSEADYGYTF. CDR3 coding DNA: TGTGCCAGCAGCTTGGGGAGCGAGGCCGACTATGGCTACACCTTC.

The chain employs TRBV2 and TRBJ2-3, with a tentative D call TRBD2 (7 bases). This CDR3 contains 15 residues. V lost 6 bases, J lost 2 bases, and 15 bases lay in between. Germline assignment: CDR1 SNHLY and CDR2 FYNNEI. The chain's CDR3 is CASRWGRGVTDTQYF. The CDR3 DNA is TGTGCCAGCAGGTGGGGGAGGGGGGTCACAGATACGCAGTATTTT.

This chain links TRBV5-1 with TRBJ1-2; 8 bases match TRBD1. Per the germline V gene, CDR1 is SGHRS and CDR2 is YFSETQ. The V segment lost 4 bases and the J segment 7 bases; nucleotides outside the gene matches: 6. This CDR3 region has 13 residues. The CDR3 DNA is TGCGCCAGCAGCCCCGGACAGGGACGTGGCTACACCTTC. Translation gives CASSPGQGRGYTF. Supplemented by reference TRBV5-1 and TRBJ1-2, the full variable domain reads KAGVTQTPRYLIKTRGQQVTLSCSPISGHRSVSWYQQTPGQGLQFLFEYFSETQRNKGNFPGRFSGRQFSNSRSEMNVSTLELGDSALYLCASSPGQGRGYTFGSGTRLTVV.

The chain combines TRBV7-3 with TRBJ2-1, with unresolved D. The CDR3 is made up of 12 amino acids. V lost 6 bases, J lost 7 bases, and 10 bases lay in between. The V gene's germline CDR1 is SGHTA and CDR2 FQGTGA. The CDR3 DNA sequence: TGTGCCAGCAGTTCCTCCCGGAATGAGCAGTTCTTC. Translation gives CASSSSRNEQFF.

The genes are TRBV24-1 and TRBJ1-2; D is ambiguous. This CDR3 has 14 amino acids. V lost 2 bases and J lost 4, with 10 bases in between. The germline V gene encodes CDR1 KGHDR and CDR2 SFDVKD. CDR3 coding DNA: TGTGCCACCAGTGATTCCGGGAAAGGCTATGGCTACACCTTC. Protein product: CATSDSGKGYGYTF.

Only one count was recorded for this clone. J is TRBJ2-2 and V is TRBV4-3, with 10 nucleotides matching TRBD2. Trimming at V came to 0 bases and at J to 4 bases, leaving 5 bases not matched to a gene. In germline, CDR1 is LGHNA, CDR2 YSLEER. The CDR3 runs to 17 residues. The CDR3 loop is CASSQDIPSGSTGELFF. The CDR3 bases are TGCGCCAGCAGCCAAGATATTCCTAGCGGGAGCACCGGGGAGCTGTTTTTT.

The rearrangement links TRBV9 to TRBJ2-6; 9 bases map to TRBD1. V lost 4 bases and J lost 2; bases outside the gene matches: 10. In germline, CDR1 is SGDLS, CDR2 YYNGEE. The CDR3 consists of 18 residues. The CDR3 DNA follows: TGTGCCAGCAGCCCCCGGGACAGGGAATCTCCTGGGGCCAACGTCCTGACTTTC. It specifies CASSPRDRESPGANVLTF. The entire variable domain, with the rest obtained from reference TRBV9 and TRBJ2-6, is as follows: DSGVTQTPKHLITATGQRVTLRCSPRSGDLSVYWYQQSLDQGLQFLIQYYNGEERAKGNILERFSAQQFPDLHSELNLSSLELGDSALYFCASSPRDRESPGANVLTFGAGSRLTVL.

This chain's CDR3 is CASRAGQAHNQPQHF. CDR3 in DNA: TGTGCCAGCAGAGCTGGACAGGCCCACAATCAGCCCCAGCATTTT. J is TRBJ1-5 and V is TRBV6-5; 7 bases are shared with TRBD1. The trim removed 6 bases at V and 3 bases at J, leaving 8 bases unmatched. The CDR3 is 15 residues long. From germline, CDR1 is MNHEY and CDR2 SVGAGI.

The CDR3 here is CASSSQGATQPQHF. The CDR3 nucleotides read TGTGCCAGCAGTTCACAGGGGGCAACTCAGCCCCAGCATTTT. The chain employs TRBV2 and TRBJ1-5; TRBD1 agrees at 9 bases. V shed 5 bases and J 6 bases; nucleotides not matched to a gene: 5. CDR1 and CDR2 from the germline V gene are SNHLY and FYNNEI. The CDR3 length is 14 residues.

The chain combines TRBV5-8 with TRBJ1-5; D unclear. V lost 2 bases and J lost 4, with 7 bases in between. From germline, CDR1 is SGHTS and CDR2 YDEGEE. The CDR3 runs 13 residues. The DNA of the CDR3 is TGTGCCAGCAGCTTCGGAGCGAATCAGCCCCAGCATTTT. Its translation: CASSFGANQPQHF.

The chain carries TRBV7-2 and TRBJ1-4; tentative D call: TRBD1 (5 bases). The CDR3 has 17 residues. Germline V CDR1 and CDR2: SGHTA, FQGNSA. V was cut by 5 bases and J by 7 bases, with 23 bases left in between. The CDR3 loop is CASSLRTGAGSGEKLFF. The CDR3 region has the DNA TGTGCCAGCAGCCTAAGAACGGGAGCAGGGTCGGGTGAAAAACTGTTTTTT.

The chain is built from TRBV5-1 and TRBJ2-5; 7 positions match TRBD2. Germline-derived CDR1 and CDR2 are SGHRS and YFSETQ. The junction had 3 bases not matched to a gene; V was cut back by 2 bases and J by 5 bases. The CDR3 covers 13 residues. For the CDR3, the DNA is TGCGCCAGCAGCTTTAGCGGGTTTGAGACCCAGTACTTC. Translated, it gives CASSFSGFETQYF.

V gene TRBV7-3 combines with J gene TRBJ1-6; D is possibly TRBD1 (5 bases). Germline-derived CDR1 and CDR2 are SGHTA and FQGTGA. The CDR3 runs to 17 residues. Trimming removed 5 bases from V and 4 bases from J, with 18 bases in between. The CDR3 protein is CASSRRGLRTYNSPLHF. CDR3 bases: TGTGCCAGCAGCCGGAGGGGCCTAAGGACTTATAATTCACCCCTCCACTTT. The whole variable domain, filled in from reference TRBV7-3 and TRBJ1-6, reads GAGVSQTPSNKVTEKGKYVELRCDPISGHTALYWYRQSLGQGPEFLIYFQGTGAADDSGLPNDRFFAVRPEGSVSTLKIQRTERGDSAVYLCASSRRGLRTYNSPLHFGNGTRLTVT.

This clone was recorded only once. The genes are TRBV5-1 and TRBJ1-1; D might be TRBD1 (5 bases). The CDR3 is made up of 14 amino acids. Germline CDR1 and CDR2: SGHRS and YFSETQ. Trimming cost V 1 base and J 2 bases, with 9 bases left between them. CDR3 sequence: CASSLRGINTEAFF. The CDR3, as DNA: TGCGCCAGCAGCTTGAGGGGAATCAACACTGAAGCTTTCTTT. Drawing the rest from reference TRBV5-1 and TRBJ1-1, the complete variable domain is KAGVTQTPRYLIKTRGQQVTLSCSPISGHRSVSWYQQTPGQGLQFLFEYFSETQRNKGNFPGRFSGRQFSNSRSEMNVSTLELGDSALYLCASSLRGINTEAFFGQGTRLTVV.

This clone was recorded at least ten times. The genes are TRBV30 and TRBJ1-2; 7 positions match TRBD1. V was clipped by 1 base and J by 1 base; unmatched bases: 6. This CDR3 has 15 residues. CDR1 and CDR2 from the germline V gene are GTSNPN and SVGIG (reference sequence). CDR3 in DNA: TGTGCCTGGAGTGCAGAGGGGGCTAATAACTATGGCTACACCTTC. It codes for CAWSAEGANNYGYTF.

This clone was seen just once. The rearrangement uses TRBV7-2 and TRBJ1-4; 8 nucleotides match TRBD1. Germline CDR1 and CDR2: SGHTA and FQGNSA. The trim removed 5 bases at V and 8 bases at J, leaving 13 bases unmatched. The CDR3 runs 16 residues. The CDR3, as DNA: TGTGCCAGCAGCGTAGGACAGACAGGGGTCCGAGAAAAACTGTTTTTT. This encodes CASSVGQTGVREKLFF. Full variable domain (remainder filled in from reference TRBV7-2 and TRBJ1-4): GAGVSQSPSNKVTEKGKDVELRCDPISGHTALYWYRQSLGQGLEFLIYFQGNSAPDKSGLPSDRFSAERTGGSVSTLTIQRTQQEDSAVYLCASSVGQTGVREKLFFGSGTQLSVL.

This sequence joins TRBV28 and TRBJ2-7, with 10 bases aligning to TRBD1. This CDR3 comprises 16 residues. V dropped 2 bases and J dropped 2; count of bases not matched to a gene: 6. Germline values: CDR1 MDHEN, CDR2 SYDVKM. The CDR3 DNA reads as TGTGCCAGCAGTTTAGCGGGGACAGGGGTTCCCTACGAGCAGTACTTC. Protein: CASSLAGTGVPYEQYF.

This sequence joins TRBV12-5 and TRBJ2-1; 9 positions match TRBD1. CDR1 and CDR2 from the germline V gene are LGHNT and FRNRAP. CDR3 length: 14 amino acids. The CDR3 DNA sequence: TGTGCCAACGCCGGGACAGGGAATCGAAATGAGCAGTTCTTC. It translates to CANAGTGNRNEQFF.